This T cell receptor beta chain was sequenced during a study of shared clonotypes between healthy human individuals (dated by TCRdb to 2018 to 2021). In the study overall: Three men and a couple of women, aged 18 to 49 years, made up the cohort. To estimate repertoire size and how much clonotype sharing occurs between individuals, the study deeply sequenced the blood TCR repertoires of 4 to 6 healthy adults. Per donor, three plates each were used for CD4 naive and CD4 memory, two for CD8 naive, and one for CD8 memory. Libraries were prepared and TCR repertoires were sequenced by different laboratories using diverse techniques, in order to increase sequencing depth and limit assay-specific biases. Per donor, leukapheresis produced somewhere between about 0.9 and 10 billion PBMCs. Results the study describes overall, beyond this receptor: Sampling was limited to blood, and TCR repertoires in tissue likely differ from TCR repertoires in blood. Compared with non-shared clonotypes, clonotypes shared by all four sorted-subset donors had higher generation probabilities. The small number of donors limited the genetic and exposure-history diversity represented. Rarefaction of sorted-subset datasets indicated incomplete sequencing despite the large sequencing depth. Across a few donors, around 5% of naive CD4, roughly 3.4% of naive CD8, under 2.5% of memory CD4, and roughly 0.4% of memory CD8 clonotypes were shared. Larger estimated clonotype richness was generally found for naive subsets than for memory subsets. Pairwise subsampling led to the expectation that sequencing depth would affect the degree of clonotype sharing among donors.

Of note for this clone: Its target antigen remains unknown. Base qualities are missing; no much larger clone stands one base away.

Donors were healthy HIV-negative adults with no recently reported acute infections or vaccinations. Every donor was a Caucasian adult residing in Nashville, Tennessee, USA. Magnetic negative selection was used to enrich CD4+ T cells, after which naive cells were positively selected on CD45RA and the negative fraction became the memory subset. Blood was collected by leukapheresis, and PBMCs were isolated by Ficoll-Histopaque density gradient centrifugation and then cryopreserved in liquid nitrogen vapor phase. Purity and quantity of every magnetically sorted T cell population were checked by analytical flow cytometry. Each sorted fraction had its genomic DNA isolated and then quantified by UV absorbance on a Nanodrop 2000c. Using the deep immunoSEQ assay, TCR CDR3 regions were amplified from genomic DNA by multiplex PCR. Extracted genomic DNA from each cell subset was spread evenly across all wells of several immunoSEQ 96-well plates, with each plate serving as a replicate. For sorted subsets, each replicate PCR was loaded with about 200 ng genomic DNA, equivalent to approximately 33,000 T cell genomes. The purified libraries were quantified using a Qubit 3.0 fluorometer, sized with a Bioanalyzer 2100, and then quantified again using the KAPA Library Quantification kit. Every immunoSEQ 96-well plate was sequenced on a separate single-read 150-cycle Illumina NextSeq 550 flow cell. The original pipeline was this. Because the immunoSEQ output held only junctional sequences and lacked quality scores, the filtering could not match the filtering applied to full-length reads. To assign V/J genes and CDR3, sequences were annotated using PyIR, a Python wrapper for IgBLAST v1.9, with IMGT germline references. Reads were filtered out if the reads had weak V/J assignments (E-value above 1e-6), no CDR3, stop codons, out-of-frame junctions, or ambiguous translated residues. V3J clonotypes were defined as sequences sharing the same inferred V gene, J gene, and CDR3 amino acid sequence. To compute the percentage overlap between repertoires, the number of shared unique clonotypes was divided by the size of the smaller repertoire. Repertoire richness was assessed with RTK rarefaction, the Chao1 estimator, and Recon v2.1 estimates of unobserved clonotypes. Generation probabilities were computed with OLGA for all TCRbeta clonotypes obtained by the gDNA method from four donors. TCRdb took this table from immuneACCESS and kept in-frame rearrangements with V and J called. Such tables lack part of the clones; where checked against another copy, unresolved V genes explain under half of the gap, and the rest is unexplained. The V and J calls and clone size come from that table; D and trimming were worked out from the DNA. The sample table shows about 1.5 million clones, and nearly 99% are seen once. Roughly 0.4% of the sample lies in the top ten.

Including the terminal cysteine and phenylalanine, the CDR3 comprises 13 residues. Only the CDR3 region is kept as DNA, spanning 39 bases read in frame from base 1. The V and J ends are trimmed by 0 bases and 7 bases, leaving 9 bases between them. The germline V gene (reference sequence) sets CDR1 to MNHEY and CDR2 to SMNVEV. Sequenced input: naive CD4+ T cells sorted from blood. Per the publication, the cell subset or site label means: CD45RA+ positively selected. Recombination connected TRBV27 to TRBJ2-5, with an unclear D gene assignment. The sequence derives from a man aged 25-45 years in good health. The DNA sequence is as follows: TGTGCCAGCAGTTTATCGGGCTGGGGGACCCAGTACTTC. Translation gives CASSLSGWGTQYF.